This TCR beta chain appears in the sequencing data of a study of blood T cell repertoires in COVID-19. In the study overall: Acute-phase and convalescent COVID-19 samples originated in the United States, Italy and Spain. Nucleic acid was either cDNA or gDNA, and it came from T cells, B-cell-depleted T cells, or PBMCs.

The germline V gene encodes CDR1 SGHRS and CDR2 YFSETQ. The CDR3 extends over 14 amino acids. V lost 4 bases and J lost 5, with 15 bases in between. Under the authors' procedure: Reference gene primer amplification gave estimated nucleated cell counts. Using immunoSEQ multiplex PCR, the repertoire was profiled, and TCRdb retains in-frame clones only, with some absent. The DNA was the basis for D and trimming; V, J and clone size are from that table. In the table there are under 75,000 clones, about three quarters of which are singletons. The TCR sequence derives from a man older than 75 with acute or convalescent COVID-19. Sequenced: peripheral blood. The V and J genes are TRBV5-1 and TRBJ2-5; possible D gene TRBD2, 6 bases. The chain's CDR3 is CASSPGGSGETQYF. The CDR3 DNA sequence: TGCGCCAGCAGCCCCGGGGGATCTGGGGAGACCCAGTACTTC.